This is a list of T cell receptor beta chains from one sample in a study of blood T cells in healthy people across ages. TCRdb fed the 5' RACE reads into MiXCR, producing one record per CDR3 protein. The sample has roughly 1,800,000 distinct CDR3 sequences; roughly 50% are singletons. Sequenced input: blood. The receptors were sampled from a woman in her thirties or forties in good health. Both conserved end residues are part of each CDR3. The order of the fields is J gene, V gene, clone size, D gene, CDR3 DNA, CDR3 protein. D genes are given only for firm matches. Rows may omit the clone size; those that give it use once, few, many or a size class.

j_call: TRBJ1-2
v_call: TRBV20-1
clone_size: NA
d_call: TRBD1
cdr3_nt: TGCAGTGCTTTCAGGACAGGGGGCATTAGAGAGGGCTACACCTTC
cdr3_aa: CSAFRTGGIREGYTF

j_call: TRBJ1-1
v_call: TRBV9
clone_size: once
d_call: NA
cdr3_nt: TGTGCCAGCAGCGTAGGGGCTGAAGCTTTCTTT
cdr3_aa: CASSVGAEAFF

j_call: TRBJ1-2
v_call: TRBV27
clone_size: NA
d_call: NA
cdr3_nt: TGTGCCGGCAGTTTGGGATCGGCGGGTCACTATGGCTACACCTTC
cdr3_aa: CAGSLGSAGHYGYTF

j_call: TRBJ2-1
v_call: TRBV6-6
clone_size: few
d_call: TRBD1
cdr3_nt: TGTGCCTTCCGACAGGGTCTCTACAATGAGCAGTTCTTC
cdr3_aa: CAFRQGLYNEQFF

j_call: TRBJ2-5
v_call: TRBV7-2
clone_size: few
d_call: TRBD2
cdr3_nt: TGTGCCAGCAGCCAGCGGACTAGCGGGGGCAGGGAGACCCAGTACTTC
cdr3_aa: CASSQRTSGGRETQYF

j_call: TRBJ1-2
v_call: TRBV12-3/TRBV12-4
clone_size: NA
d_call: TRBD1
cdr3_nt: TGTGCCAGCACCGTACAGGGGCCAGAGGGCTACACCTTC
cdr3_aa: CASTVQGPEGYTF

j_call: TRBJ1-2
v_call: TRBV27
clone_size: NA
d_call: NA
cdr3_nt: TGTGCCACCCGGGTGGCAGGGACGGACTATGGCTACACCTTC
cdr3_aa: CATRVAGTDYGYTF

j_call: TRBJ2-3
v_call: TRBV6-2/TRBV6-3
clone_size: NA
d_call: NA
cdr3_nt: TGTGCCAGCAGTTACTCGATTGGTTTGGGCCTAGCGACAGATACGCAGTATTTT
cdr3_aa: CASSYSIGLGLATDTQYF

j_call: TRBJ2-5
v_call: TRBV20-1
clone_size: NA
d_call: TRBD2
cdr3_nt: TGCAGTGCTAGAGATCTCCAGAGCGGGGGCGAGACCCAGTACTTC
cdr3_aa: CSARDLQSGGETQYF

j_call: TRBJ2-1
v_call: TRBV5-1
clone_size: NA
d_call: TRBD2
cdr3_nt: TGCGCCAGCCAGGGACTAGCGGGCTACAATGAGCAGTTCTTC
cdr3_aa: CASQGLAGYNEQFF

j_call: TRBJ2-7
v_call: TRBV5-1
clone_size: NA
d_call: NA
cdr3_nt: TGCGCCAGCAGCTTGGCCTGGGACGGTACCTACGAGCAGTACTTC
cdr3_aa: CASSLAWDGTYEQYF

j_call: TRBJ2-7
v_call: TRBV29-1
clone_size: few
d_call: NA
cdr3_nt: TGCAGCGTTGAAAGCGGCAGGAGCTACGAGCAGTACTTC
cdr3_aa: CSVESGRSYEQYF

j_call: TRBJ2-3
v_call: TRBV6-5
clone_size: NA
d_call: NA
cdr3_nt: TGTGCCAGCAGTTACGGACAGCGCAAGAGCACAGATACGCGGTATTTT
cdr3_aa: CASSYGQRKSTDTRYF

j_call: TRBJ1-2
v_call: TRBV21-1
clone_size: NA
d_call: NA
cdr3_nt: TGTGCCAGCAGCACGTATAGGGACTATGGCTACACCTTC
cdr3_aa: CASSTYRDYGYTF

j_call: TRBJ2-1
v_call: TRBV7-2
clone_size: NA
d_call: TRBD2
cdr3_nt: TGTGCCAGCAGTTCCGGGACTAGGGGGAGCAATGAGCAGTTCTTC
cdr3_aa: CASSSGTRGSNEQFF

j_call: TRBJ1-2
v_call: TRBV6-1
clone_size: NA
d_call: NA
cdr3_nt: TGTGCCAGCAGTGACAGGGTGGGTAGCTACACCTTC
cdr3_aa: CASSDRVGSYTF

j_call: TRBJ2-2
v_call: TRBV7-7
clone_size: NA
d_call: TRBD1
cdr3_nt: TGTGCCGTCCGGGACAGGAACACCGGGGAGCTGTTTTTT
cdr3_aa: CAVRDRNTGELFF

j_call: TRBJ2-1
v_call: TRBV12-5
clone_size: NA
d_call: TRBD2
cdr3_nt: TGTGCTAGTGCCCCCGGTAGCGGGGCCAACTACAATGAGCAGTTCTTC
cdr3_aa: CASAPGSGANYNEQFF

j_call: TRBJ2-2
v_call: TRBV7-2
clone_size: NA
d_call: TRBD1
cdr3_nt: TGTGCCAGCAGCTTTCAAGGGGGCGGCGGGGAGCTGTTTTTT
cdr3_aa: CASSFQGGGGELFF

j_call: TRBJ2-7
v_call: TRBV7-9
clone_size: NA
d_call: NA
cdr3_nt: TGTGCCAGCAAGGGAGGACAGCTGAACTACGAGCAGTACTTC
cdr3_aa: CASKGGQLNYEQYF

j_call: TRBJ1-1
v_call: TRBV7-2
clone_size: once
d_call: TRBD1
cdr3_nt: TGTGCCAGCAGCTCGGACAGGGGTACCACTGAAGCTTTCTTT
cdr3_aa: CASSSDRGTTEAFF

j_call: TRBJ2-3
v_call: TRBV7-2
clone_size: many
d_call: TRBD2
cdr3_nt: TGTGCCAGCAGCTTAGGAAGCGGGGGGGCCGCAGATACGCAGTATTTT
cdr3_aa: CASSLGSGGAADTQYF

j_call: TRBJ2-3
v_call: TRBV13
clone_size: NA
d_call: TRBD2
cdr3_nt: TGTGCCAGCAGTAACCCGGGACTAAAGACAGATACGCAGTATTTT
cdr3_aa: CASSNPGLKTDTQYF

j_call: TRBJ1-2
v_call: TRBV20-1
clone_size: NA
d_call: NA
cdr3_nt: TGCAGTGCCCCTGACGTGAGCTATGGCTACACCTTC
cdr3_aa: CSAPDVSYGYTF

j_call: TRBJ2-5
v_call: TRBV12-3/TRBV12-4
clone_size: NA
d_call: NA
cdr3_nt: TGTGCCAGCAGTGGGTCGTACAGAGGGGAGACCCAGTACTTC
cdr3_aa: CASSGSYRGETQYF

j_call: TRBJ2-7
v_call: TRBV4-3
clone_size: NA
d_call: NA
cdr3_nt: TGCGCCAGCAGCCAAGATAGTCGAGGCTACGAGCAGTACTTC
cdr3_aa: CASSQDSRGYEQYF

j_call: TRBJ2-5
v_call: TRBV18
clone_size: few
d_call: NA
cdr3_nt: TGTGCCAGCTCACCTTACTCCTCAAAAGAGACCCAGTACTTC
cdr3_aa: CASSPYSSKETQYF

j_call: TRBJ2-5
v_call: TRBV28
clone_size: NA
d_call: NA
cdr3_nt: TGTGCCAGCAGTTCCGCGGGACCCGAGACCCAGTACTTC
cdr3_aa: CASSSAGPETQYF

j_call: TRBJ1-5
v_call: TRBV7-2
clone_size: NA
d_call: NA
cdr3_nt: TGTGCCAGCAGCCCGCGGACGACTCTGCCCCAGCATTTT
cdr3_aa: CASSPRTTLPQHF

j_call: TRBJ2-5
v_call: TRBV3-1
clone_size: NA
d_call: TRBD1
cdr3_nt: TGTGCCAGCAGCCCCTTCAGGACAGGGCCTAATGGCGAGACCCAGTACTTC
cdr3_aa: CASSPFRTGPNGETQYF

j_call: TRBJ2-4
v_call: TRBV7-2
clone_size: NA
d_call: TRBD2
cdr3_nt: TGTGCCAGCAGCTTAGACGGGGGGAGGGCCAAAAACATTCAGTACTTC
cdr3_aa: CASSLDGGRAKNIQYF

j_call: TRBJ2-5
v_call: TRBV12-3/TRBV12-4
clone_size: many
d_call: NA
cdr3_nt: TGTGCCAGCAGTCCCCCTCTCGGGGAGGAGACCCAGTACTTC
cdr3_aa: CASSPPLGEETQYF

j_call: TRBJ2-4
v_call: TRBV9
clone_size: few
d_call: NA
cdr3_nt: TGTGCCAGCAGCGTAGGATCGGGGGCGAGAGCCAAAAACATTCAGTACTTC
cdr3_aa: CASSVGSGARAKNIQYF

j_call: TRBJ2-7
v_call: TRBV2
clone_size: few
d_call: NA
cdr3_nt: TGTGCCAGCAGAAATCTCCCGGGCCCTGGGAGGGAGCAGTACTTC
cdr3_aa: CASRNLPGPGREQYF

j_call: TRBJ2-7
v_call: TRBV20-1
clone_size: few
d_call: NA
cdr3_nt: TGCAGTGCTTCCAGGGGTGGGGAGTCCGAGCAGTACTTC
cdr3_aa: CSASRGGESEQYF

j_call: TRBJ1-2
v_call: TRBV24-1
clone_size: NA
d_call: NA
cdr3_nt: TGTGCCTCCAGCCCCCCGGGGGAGGATGGCTACACCTTC
cdr3_aa: CASSPPGEDGYTF

j_call: TRBJ1-5
v_call: TRBV10-3
clone_size: few
d_call: NA
cdr3_nt: TGTGCCATCAGTGGAGAGGGGACATACAATCAGCCCCAGCATTTT
cdr3_aa: CAISGEGTYNQPQHF

j_call: TRBJ2-5
v_call: TRBV7-2
clone_size: few
d_call: TRBD2
cdr3_nt: TGTGCCAGCAGATCGGGGGGGTTCGCGGAGACCCAGTACTTC
cdr3_aa: CASRSGGFAETQYF

j_call: TRBJ2-7
v_call: TRBV5-1
clone_size: few
d_call: NA
cdr3_nt: TGCGCCAGCGCCTCCGGGACCGGGGACGAGCAGTACTTC
cdr3_aa: CASASGTGDEQYF

j_call: TRBJ1-2
v_call: TRBV9
clone_size: few
d_call: NA
cdr3_nt: TGTGCCAGCAGCCTAGTAGGGCAAGGGGAGGCTAACTATGGCTACACCTTC
cdr3_aa: CASSLVGQGEANYGYTF

j_call: TRBJ2-1
v_call: TRBV2
clone_size: NA
d_call: TRBD2
cdr3_nt: TGTGCCAGCAGTGACCCCGGACTAGCGGAGGACAATGAGCAGTTCTTC
cdr3_aa: CASSDPGLAEDNEQFF

j_call: TRBJ2-7
v_call: TRBV6-1
clone_size: once
d_call: NA
cdr3_nt: TGTGCCAGCAGCCTTCCAGGGACCACCTACGAGCAGTACTTC
cdr3_aa: CASSLPGTTYEQYF

j_call: TRBJ1-1
v_call: TRBV7-9
clone_size: NA
d_call: TRBD1
cdr3_nt: TGTGCCAGCAGCGGACGACAGGGACCTAGGGCTTTCTTT
cdr3_aa: CASSGRQGPRAFF

j_call: TRBJ1-4
v_call: TRBV6-6
clone_size: NA
d_call: NA
cdr3_nt: TGTGCCAGCAGTTACGCGAACCAGAATGAAAAACTGTTTTTT
cdr3_aa: CASSYANQNEKLFF

j_call: TRBJ2-1
v_call: TRBV5-6
clone_size: few
d_call: TRBD2
cdr3_nt: TGTGCCAGCAGCTCCGGGGGGGGCTATGAGCAGTTCTTC
cdr3_aa: CASSSGGGYEQFF

j_call: TRBJ2-7
v_call: TRBV5-6
clone_size: NA
d_call: TRBD1
cdr3_nt: TGTGCCAGCAGCTTGCTGGGACAGGGGGACCCCTACGAGCAGTACTTC
cdr3_aa: CASSLLGQGDPYEQYF

j_call: TRBJ1-2
v_call: TRBV6-5
clone_size: NA
d_call: NA
cdr3_nt: TGTGCCAGCAGTTACGGACGGCCGAGTAACTATGGCTACACCTTC
cdr3_aa: CASSYGRPSNYGYTF

j_call: TRBJ2-5
v_call: TRBV7-7
clone_size: NA
d_call: TRBD2
cdr3_nt: TGTGCTAGCAGCCTCGACGGGGGGGCACCGAAGACCCAGTACTTC
cdr3_aa: CASSLDGGAPKTQYF

j_call: TRBJ1-5
v_call: TRBV7-2
clone_size: NA
d_call: NA
cdr3_nt: TGTGCCAGCAGCTCATGGGGCCCTCAGCCCCAGCATTTT
cdr3_aa: CASSSWGPQPQHF

j_call: TRBJ1-2
v_call: TRBV28
clone_size: NA
d_call: TRBD1
cdr3_nt: TGTGCCTGCAGTCCAAGGGGGCAAGCTAACTATGGCTACACCTTC
cdr3_aa: CACSPRGQANYGYTF

j_call: TRBJ1-2
v_call: TRBV12-3/TRBV12-4
clone_size: NA
d_call: NA
cdr3_nt: TGTGCCAACAGACCGACAGGTTATGGCTACACCTTC
cdr3_aa: CANRPTGYGYTF

j_call: TRBJ2-7
v_call: TRBV9
clone_size: NA
d_call: NA
cdr3_nt: TGTGCCAGCAGCGAACAGGGTGGCTCCTACGAGCAGTACTTC
cdr3_aa: CASSEQGGSYEQYF

j_call: TRBJ2-7
v_call: TRBV7-2
clone_size: few
d_call: NA
cdr3_nt: TGTGCCAGCAGCTCCCCGGGGACCGCGATTTACGAGCAGTACTTC
cdr3_aa: CASSSPGTAIYEQYF